The source of this TCR beta chain is a study of spatial heterogeneity in lung cancer. Findings of the study overall: Follow-up blood showed ubiquitous expanded tumor TCRs less than blood at resection did.

Every individual TCR cDNA molecule carried its own unique molecular identifier, which allowed correction of PCR and sequencing errors. MiXCR was run by TCRdb on the 5' RACE reads, yielding one entry per CDR3 protein. The data contain almost 75,000 distinct CDR3 sequences, roughly 13% of them singletons. Specified time point: sample taken at primary tumor resection. Unsorted whole RNA samples from tumor, nontumor lung or frozen PBMC were sequenced. This clonotype was recorded many times. Its antigen is unidentified. The CDR3 sequence is 15 residues long. The V and J ends lost 1 base and 7 bases, in that order; junction bases with no gene match: 6. Germline V CDR1 and CDR2: MGHRA, YSYEKL.

This clonotype was sampled from a male donor with early-stage non-small cell lung cancer. The material was PBMCs, obtained at surgery. The chain uses TRBV4-1 and TRBJ2-1; 8 bases are shared with TRBD2. The CDR3 nucleotides are TGCGCCAGCAGCCAAGGAGCGGGAGTTTGGAATGAGCAGTTCTTC. Translation gives CASSQGAGVWNEQFF.